These 18 T cell receptor beta chains came from one sample sequenced in a study of graft-versus-host responses after intestinal transplantation. This table comes from immunoSEQ multiplex PCR, and its TCRdb copy is limited to in-frame clones, with some not included. The sample lists 9,500 to 10,000 clones, 90% to 95% seen once, with 2% to 2.5% in the top ten. The sample was PBMCs, taken 8 days after intestinal transplant. Receptors were obtained from a human patient who received an intestinal transplant, so some T cells may come from the graft donor.

This clone has a single count. The rearrangement links TRBV10-3 to TRBJ2-3; D might be TRBD1 or TRBD2, each matching 5 bases. The CDR3 loop spans 13 amino acids. The V and J ends lost 4 bases and 6 bases respectively, with 11 bases between them. The germline V gene has CDR1 ENHRY and CDR2 SYGVKD. The CDR3 DNA reads TGTGCCATCAGTGCGCAGGGCGGGGATACGCAGTATTTT. Its protein is CAISAQGGDTQYF.

The chain combines TRBV10-3 with TRBJ2-3; D possibly corresponds to TRBD2 (6 bases). Germline loops: CDR1 ENHRY, CDR2 SYGVKD. With 10 bases removed from V and 5 bases from J, the gap between germline ends came to 13 bases. There are 12 residues in the CDR3. CDR3 protein: CATGPEGDTQYF. The CDR3 nucleotides read TGTGCCACCGGTCCGGAGGGAGATACGCAGTATTTT.

The gene calls are TRBV6-5 and TRBJ1-2, with 11 bases that match TRBD1. The CDR3 extends over 16 amino acids. Trimming took 2 bases from V and 2 from J; bases not matched to a gene: 4. Germline V lookup: CDR1 MNHEY, CDR2 SVGAGI. The CDR3 here is CASSYTGTGGNYGYTF. The CDR3 region has the DNA TGTGCCAGCAGTTACACCGGGACAGGGGGGAACTATGGCTACACCTTC.

This rearrangement joins TRBV1 to TRBJ2-5; the D call TRBD1 from the table was never checked on the DNA. TRBV1 is designated a pseudogene. CDR3 length equals 14 residues. Here the CDR3 reads CTSSQDRGQETQYF. The DNA for the CDR3 is TGCACCAGCAGCCAGGACAGGGGCCAAGAGACCCAGTACTTC.

The chain has TRBV18 and TRBJ2-7; no reliable D call. Per the germline V gene, CDR1 is KGHSH and CDR2 is LQKENI. There are 12 residues in the CDR3. The V end lost 3 bases, the J end lost 3 bases, and 6 bases lay between the germline ends. Here the CDR3 reads CASSPDGYEQYF. For the CDR3, the DNA is TGTGCCAGCTCACCGGACGGCTACGAGCAGTACTTC.

The rearrangement links TRBV18 to TRBJ1-5; 12 positions agree with TRBD1. V lost 2 bases and J lost 7; bases outside the gene matches: 3. This CDR3 contains 15 residues. Germline CDR1 KGHSH, CDR2 LQKENI. In DNA form, the CDR3 reads TGTGCCAGCTCACCAAGTGGGACAGGGGGCCAGCCCCAGCATTTT. Amino acid sequence: CASSPSGTGGQPQHF.

The chain is built from TRBV27 and TRBJ1-1; D ambiguous. Germline assignment: CDR1 MNHEY and CDR2 SMNVEV (reference sequence). V lost 5 bases to trimming and J lost 1 base, with 14 bases between them. This CDR3 spans 15 amino acids. The CDR3 is CASSPRSPRNTEAFF. The CDR3 DNA sequence: TGTGCCAGCAGTCCGAGATCCCCCCGGAACACTGAAGCTTTCTTT.

Written as DNA, the CDR3 is TGTGCCAGCAGTGAGATAGGGGGCTACGAGCAGTACTTC. This encodes CASSEIGGYEQYF. This sequence joins TRBV2 and TRBJ2-7, with a weak D call TRBD1 (6 bases). Trimming left V 3 bases short and J 3 bases short, with 9 bases between. CDR3 length: 13 amino acids. From germline, CDR1 is SNHLY and CDR2 FYNNEI.

The chain recombines TRBV27 with TRBJ1-4, with D maybe TRBD1 (5 bases). The CDR3 covers 15 residues. CDR1 is MNHEY and CDR2 is SMNVEV in the germline V gene (reference sequence). Between the trimmed V and J ends, which lost 2 bases and 8 bases, there was a span of 15 bases. The CDR3 region is CASSLGTGAREKLFF. Written as DNA, the CDR3 is TGTGCCAGCAGTTTAGGTACAGGTGCGCGCGAAAAACTGTTTTTT.

The rearrangement uses TRBV19 and TRBJ2-3; D may correspond to TRBD1 or TRBD2 (6 bases each). Germline V gene sequence: CDR1 LNHDA, CDR2 SQIVND (reference sequence). This CDR3 is 15 amino acids long. Trimming cost V 5 bases and J 3 bases, with 15 bases left between them. The CDR3 DNA follows: TGTGCCAGTAGTCCACGACTAGGGGGAACAGATACGCAGTATTTT. Translation gives CASSPRLGGTDTQYF.

The chain employs TRBV28 and TRBJ1-6; D possibly corresponds to TRBD1 (6 bases). The germline CDR1 and CDR2 sequences are MDHEN and SYDVKM. The CDR3 sequence is 12 residues long. V was trimmed by 5 bases and J by 10 bases, leaving 9 bases between them. The chain's CDR3 is CASSLQGSPLHF. The DNA of the CDR3 is TGTGCCAGCAGTCTACAGGGCTCACCCCTCCACTTT. The entire variable domain, with the rest obtained from reference TRBV28 and TRBJ1-6, is as follows: DVKVTQSSRYLVKRTGEKVFLECVQDMDHENMFWYRQDPGLGLRLIYFSYDVKMKEKGDIPEGYSVSREKKERFSLILESASTNQTSMYLCASSLQGSPLHFGNGTRLTVT.

V usage is TRBV4-1 and J usage is TRBJ2-7, with 7 bases that match TRBD1. The CDR3 is 16 residues long. V lost 2 bases, J lost 0 bases, and 7 bases stayed unmatched. Germline CDR1 and CDR2: MGHRA and YSYEKL. CDR3 sequence: CASSQSTGLISYEQYF. The CDR3, as DNA: TGCGCCAGCAGCCAATCGACAGGGCTGATCTCCTACGAGCAGTACTTC.

A word on this clone: Other nucleotide sequences in the sample specify the same CDR3. The CDR3 here is CASSLAGRGGGTGELFF. DNA for the CDR3: TGTGCCAGCAGCTTAGCAGGACGAGGGGGCGGCACCGGGGAGCTGTTTTTT. V is TRBV11-1 and J is TRBJ2-2, with 7 positions matching TRBD1. Trimming at V came to 0 bases and at J to 4 bases, leaving 8 bases not matched to a gene. CDR1 is SGHAT and CDR2 is FQDESV in the germline V gene (reference sequence). The CDR3 spans 17 residues.

A single count supports this clone. The V call is TRBV30, the J call TRBJ1-5; D gene ambiguous. The CDR3 extends over 15 amino acids. Trimming left V 5 bases short and J 2 bases short, with 16 bases between. CDR1 and CDR2 from the germline V gene are GTSNPN and SVGIG (reference sequence). CDR3 region: CAWSEGGLGNQPQHF. In DNA, the CDR3 is TGTGCCTGGTCCGAGGGAGGTCTGGGCAATCAGCCCCAGCATTTT.

The CDR3 coding sequence is TGTGCCAGCAGTCCCGACGCCTCCTACGAGCAGTACTTC. This gives the protein CASSPDASYEQYF. This rearrangement joins TRBV27 to TRBJ2-7; D gene ambiguous. V lost 5 bases, J lost 0 bases, and 8 bases lay in between. The CDR3 loop spans 13 amino acids. Germline CDR1 and CDR2: MNHEY and SMNVEV (reference sequence).

Points on this clone: A junction end diverges from the germline sequence, so it may reflect a read error. The chain employs TRBV18 and TRBJ2-1, with TRBD2 matching 9 bases. Germline V gene lookup returns CDR1 KGHSH and CDR2 LQKENI. This CDR3 region has 15 residues. Here the CDR3 reads CASSPLAGGGNEQFF. CDR3 sequence (DNA): TGTGCCAGCTCCCCACTGGCGGGGGGGGGCAATGAGCAGTTCTTC.

V is TRBV7-2 and J is TRBJ1-3; D ambiguous. The V end was cut by 2 bases, the J end by 0 bases, with 8 bases between. The CDR3 spans 15 residues. Germline loops: CDR1 SGHTA, CDR2 FQGNSA. Here the CDR3 DNA reads TGTGCCAGCAGCTTATCTTCCTACTCTGGAAACACCATATATTTT. Residues: CASSLSSYSGNTIYF.

The chain is built from TRBV28 and TRBJ1-6; D ambiguous. V lost 7 bases to trimming and J lost 2 bases, with 15 bases between them. The CDR3 consists of 16 residues. Germline V CDR1 and CDR2: MDHEN, SYDVKM. In nucleotides, the CDR3 is TGTGCCAGCAACCTAGGGTCTTGGGCCTATAATTCACCCCTCCACTTT. Translation gives CASNLGSWAYNSPLHF.